This T cell receptor (beta chain) was captured by sequencing in a study of T-cell memory formation after mild COVID-19. Background on the study: Largely donor-specific sequence clusters came from a couple of donors.

The CDR3 consists of 14 residues. V lost 5 bases, J lost 3 bases, and 13 bases lay in between. CDR1 is MNHNS, CDR2 SASEGT, per germline. The authors produced TCR alpha and TCR beta cDNA libraries with sample barcodes and UMIs by 5'RACE using constant-segment primers. TCRdb reprocessed the 5' RACE reads with MiXCR, giving one entry per CDR3 protein. The sample lists roughly 150,000 distinct CDR3 sequences; about 14% were seen once. Input material: PBMCs or a T cell subset sorted from them (not recorded which). This rearrangement joins TRBV6-1 to TRBJ2-5; D unclear. This clonotype was sampled from an adult woman who had mild COVID-19 (a few samples of this study predate the infection). Cell type and time point are not known. For the CDR3, the DNA is TGTGCCAGCAGTAGAGCTATCGGCAAAGAGACCCAGTACTTC. This encodes CASSRAIGKETQYF.